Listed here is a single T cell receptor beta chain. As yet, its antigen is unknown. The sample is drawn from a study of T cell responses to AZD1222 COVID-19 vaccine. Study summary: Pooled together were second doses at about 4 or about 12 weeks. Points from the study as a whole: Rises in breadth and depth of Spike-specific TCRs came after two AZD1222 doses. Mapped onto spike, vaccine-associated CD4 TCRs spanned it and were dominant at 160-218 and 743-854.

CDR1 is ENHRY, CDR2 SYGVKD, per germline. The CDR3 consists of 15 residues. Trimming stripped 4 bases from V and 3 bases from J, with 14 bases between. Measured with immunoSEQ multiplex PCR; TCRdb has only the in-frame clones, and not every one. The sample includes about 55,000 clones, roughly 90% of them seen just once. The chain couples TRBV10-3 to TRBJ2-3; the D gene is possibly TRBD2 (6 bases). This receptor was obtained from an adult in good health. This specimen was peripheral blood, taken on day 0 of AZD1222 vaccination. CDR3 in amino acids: CAISATSIETDTQYF. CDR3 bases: TGTGCCATCAGTGCGACTAGTATCGAAACAGATACGCAGTATTTT.